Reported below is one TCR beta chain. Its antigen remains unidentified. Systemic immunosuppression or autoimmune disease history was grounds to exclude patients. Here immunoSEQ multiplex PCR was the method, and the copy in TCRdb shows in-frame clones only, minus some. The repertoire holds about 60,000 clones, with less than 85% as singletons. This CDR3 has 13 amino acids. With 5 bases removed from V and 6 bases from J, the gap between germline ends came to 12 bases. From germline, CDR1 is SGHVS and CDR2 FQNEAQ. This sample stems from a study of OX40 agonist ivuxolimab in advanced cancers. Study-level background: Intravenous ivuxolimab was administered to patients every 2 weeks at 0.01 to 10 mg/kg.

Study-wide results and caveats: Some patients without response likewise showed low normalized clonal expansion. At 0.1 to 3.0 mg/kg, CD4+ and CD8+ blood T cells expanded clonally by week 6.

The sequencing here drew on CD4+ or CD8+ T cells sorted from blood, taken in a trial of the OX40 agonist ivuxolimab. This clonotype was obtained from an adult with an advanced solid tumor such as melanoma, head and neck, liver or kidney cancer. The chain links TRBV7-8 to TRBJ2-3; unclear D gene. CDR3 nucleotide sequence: TGTGCCAGCAGCACCCGAAGGTCTGATACGCAGTATTTT. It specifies CASSTRRSDTQYF.